This T cell receptor beta chain was recovered during a study of blood T cell repertoires in COVID-19. About the research overall: Sites in the United States, Italy and Spain provided acute and convalescent COVID-19 samples. PBMCs, B-cell-depleted T cells, or T cells provided the cDNA or gDNA that made up the material.

Recruited during active infection, patients (from Seattle) were subsequently followed longitudinally. CDR1 is SGHNT, CDR2 YENEEA, per germline. V was clipped by 5 bases and J by 7 bases; unmatched bases: 11. The CDR3 consists of 15 residues. Methods used by the authors: Using reference gene primer amplification, nucleated cell counts were estimated. Libraries were prepared by immunoSEQ multiplex PCR; TCRdb keeps only in-frame clonotypes and omits some of them. The V and J calls and clone size are taken from that table; D and trimming were inferred from the DNA. This sample carries some 350,000 clones, 80% to 90% of them seen once, and the ten largest clones take nearly 6.5%. This clone turned up a few times.

The V and J genes are TRBV11-3 and TRBJ1-1; 9 positions agree with TRBD1. The TCR comes from a woman between 50 and 59 years old with COVID-19, enrolled during active disease. Sequencing was carried out using peripheral blood. CDR3 amino acids: CASSRSTQGAHEAFF. CDR3 nucleotide sequence: TGTGCCAGCAGCCGCTCCACACAGGGGGCGCATGAAGCTTTCTTT.